These 30 T cell receptor beta chains originate from one sample sequenced in a study of blood T cell repertoires in COVID-19. Sequencing used immunoSEQ multiplex PCR; TCRdb keeps in-frame clones, though not all of them. Of around 100,000 clones in the sample, just under 85% were seen once. Sequenced input: peripheral blood. Receptors were obtained from a woman of 80 years or more with active or convalescent COVID-19.

The chain uses TRBV7-2 and TRBJ1-3; possibly TRBD1 for D (6 bases). CDR3 length equals 15 residues. Germline V gives CDR1 SGHTA, CDR2 FQGNSA. Trimming cost V 5 bases and J 3 bases, with 14 bases left between them. CDR3 residues: CASSPIGTYGNTIYF. Written as DNA, the CDR3 is TGTGCCAGCAGCCCGATCGGGACATATGGAAACACCATATATTTT.

This chain connects TRBV5-6 to TRBJ1-2; 9 bases match TRBD1. CDR1 and CDR2 from the germline V gene are SGHDT and YYEEEE. Unmatched junction bases numbered 4, after V lost 7 bases and J lost 9 bases. The CDR3 consists of 11 residues. The CDR3 DNA sequence: TGTGCCAGCGGGGGACAGGGAAGCTACACCTTC. Its translation is CASGGQGSYTF. Full variable domain (missing parts from reference TRBV5-6 and TRBJ1-2): DAGVTQSPTHLIKTRGQQVTLRCSPKSGHDTVSWYQQALGQGPQFIFQYYEEEERQRGNFPDRFSGHQFPNYSSELNVNALLLGDSALYLCASGGQGSYTFGSGTRLTVV.

This sequence joins TRBV6-5 and TRBJ1-5; D unclear. Trimming pared 0 bases from V and 1 base from J, leaving 7 bases between. Germline assignment: CDR1 MNHEY and CDR2 SVGAGI. CDR3 length: 15 amino acids. The CDR3 sequence: CASSYSEQSNQPQHF. The CDR3 DNA reads TGTGCCAGCAGTTACTCGGAACAGAGCAATCAGCCCCAGCATTTT.

The chain employs TRBV23-1 and TRBJ1-1, with a weak D call TRBD1 (6 bases). TRBV23-1 is noted as an ORF with a role that remains uncertain. Deletions cut 7 bases from V and 0 bases from J, with 27 bases between. This CDR3 region has 19 residues. The CDR3 nucleotides read TGCGCCAGCACCCCCGGGACATCTAGTGTTAACTTCATGAACACTGAAGCTTTCTTT. Protein: CASTPGTSSVNFMNTEAFF.

The chain carries TRBV7-9 and TRBJ1-1, with a weak D call TRBD1 (5 bases). CDR1 SEHNR and CDR2 FQNEAQ come from the germline V gene (reference sequence). V was shortened by 2 bases and J by 3 bases, with 10 bases between the two germline ends. The length of the CDR3 is 14 residues. The CDR3 region is CASSLQGPDTEAFF. CDR3 in DNA: TGTGCCAGCAGCTTACAGGGCCCCGACACTGAAGCTTTCTTT.

The rearrangement links TRBV5-1 to TRBJ2-7, with D tentatively TRBD1 (6 bases). This CDR3 region has 13 residues. Germline CDR1 and CDR2: SGHRS and YFSETQ. The germline V and J ends were trimmed by 6 bases and 5 bases, with 15 bases remaining between them. The CDR3 DNA reads TGCGCCAGCAAGTCGAGCAGGGACAACGAGCAGTACTTC. This encodes CASKSSRDNEQYF. Complete variable domain (other parts from reference TRBV5-1 and TRBJ2-7): KAGVTQTPRYLIKTRGQQVTLSCSPISGHRSVSWYQQTPGQGLQFLFEYFSETQRNKGNFPGRFSGRQFSNSRSEMNVSTLELGDSALYLCASKSSRDNEQYFGPGTRLTVT.

The V call is TRBV6-5, the J call TRBJ2-7, with a tentative D call TRBD1 (6 bases). V lost 6 bases and J 5 bases, leaving 17 bases between the germline ends. Germline V gives CDR1 MNHEY, CDR2 SVGAGI. CDR3 size: 14 residues. The CDR3 nucleotides read TGTGCCAGCAGCTCTCTAAAACAGGGCCACGAGCAGTACTTC. Encoded protein: CASSSLKQGHEQYF.

This clone showed up just a few times. The chain uses TRBV5-1 and TRBJ2-7; 8 bases match TRBD2. The CDR3 extends over 16 amino acids. Per germline, CDR1 SGHRS and CDR2 YFSETQ. Germline trimming cut 1 base from V and 6 bases from J; bases unmatched to any gene: 12. The chain's CDR3 is CASSLKDGTRTTEQYF. CDR3 sequence (DNA): TGCGCCAGCAGCTTGAAAGACGGGACTAGAACAACCGAGCAGTACTTC.

V and J are TRBV7-3 and TRBJ2-1, with 14 bases matching TRBD2. The J segment lost 5 bases and the V segment lost 5 bases, leaving 5 bases of the junction unmatched. The length of the CDR3 is 16 residues. The germline CDR1 and CDR2 sequences are SGHTA and FQGTGA. CDR3 DNA sequence: TGTGCCAGCAGCCCCCAGGGACTAGCGGGGGACAATGAGCAGTTCTTC. The encoded protein is CASSPQGLAGDNEQFF.

This rearrangement joins TRBV27 to TRBJ2-7, with TRBD1 identical over 10 bases. CDR1 is MNHEY, CDR2 SMNVEV, per germline (reference sequence). The CDR3 runs to 14 residues. Losses at the gene ends were 5 bases for V and 6 bases for J; bases not matched to a gene: 7. CDR3 in DNA: TGTGCCAGCAGTGCCGCCGGGACAGGGGTCGAGCAGTACTTC. This encodes CASSAAGTGVEQYF.

The chain has TRBV12-3 or TRBV12-4 and TRBJ2-2, with 7 bases matching TRBD1. V lost 5 bases to trimming and J lost 7 bases; unmatched junction nucleotides: 4. CDR3 size: 13 residues. CDR3 loop: CASSVGQRGELFF. For the CDR3, the DNA is TGTGCCAGCAGTGTGGGACAGCGCGGGGAGCTGTTTTTT.

The chain combines TRBV7-2 with TRBJ1-5; unclear D gene. Trimming removed 2 bases at V and 2 bases at J, with 13 bases between. This CDR3 contains 16 residues. Looked up from germline, CDR1 is SGHTA and CDR2 is FQGNSA. The CDR3 DNA is TGTGCCAGCAGCTTATCAACGGGATTTGGCAATCAGCCCCAGCATTTT. This sequence encodes CASSLSTGFGNQPQHF.

The chain links TRBV5-1 to TRBJ1-1; D is unclear. Germline V gives CDR1 SGHRS, CDR2 YFSETQ. V lost 0 bases, J lost 10 bases, and 10 bases lay in between. The CDR3 sequence is 12 residues long. The chain's CDR3 is CASSLVGEVAFF. The CDR3 DNA reads TGCGCCAGCAGCTTGGTTGGGGAGGTAGCTTTCTTT.

As DNA, the CDR3 is TGTGCCATCACCGGGACAGGGTCCTATGGCTACACCTTC. Translation: CAITGTGSYGYTF. The genes are TRBV10-3 and TRBJ1-2; the match to TRBD1 covers 9 bases. J lost 4 bases, V lost 7 bases, and 4 bases had no gene match. Germline values: CDR1 ENHRY, CDR2 SYGVKD. The CDR3 has 13 amino acids.

The chain joins TRBV5-8 to TRBJ1-4; D remains unclear. CDR1 and CDR2 from the germline V gene are SGHTS and YDEGEE. Trimming took 8 bases from V and 0 from J, leaving 14 bases between them. The CDR3 runs 15 residues. This CDR3 reads CASITRRATNEKLFF. The CDR3 DNA reads as TGTGCCAGTATCACGAGGCGTGCAACTAATGAAAAACTGTTTTTT.

CDR3 protein: CASSPGPTLGSNQPQHF. The CDR3 bases are TGTGCCAGCAGCCCAGGGCCGACGTTAGGAAGCAATCAGCCCCAGCATTTT. The chain is built from TRBV9 and TRBJ1-5, with D possibly TRBD1 on 5 matching bases. CDR3 length: 17 residues. V was clipped by 4 bases and J by 1 base, with 18 bases between them. Germline V gene sequence: CDR1 SGDLS, CDR2 YYNGEE.

The chain links TRBV11-3 to TRBJ2-3, with 8 bases that match TRBD2. Germline CDR1 and CDR2: SGHNT and YENEEA. J lost 3 bases, V lost 0 bases, and 8 bases had no gene match. The CDR3 consists of 17 residues. Written as DNA, the CDR3 is TGTGCCAGCAGCTTAGAAGGCGGGAGGCGGGGTACAGATACGCAGTATTTT. As protein: CASSLEGGRRGTDTQYF. The full variable domain, completed using reference TRBV11-3 and TRBJ2-3, is EAGVVQSPRYKIIEKKQPVAFWCNPISGHNTLYWYLQNLGQGPELLIRYENEEAVDDSQLPKDRFSAERLKGVDSTLKIQPAELGDSAVYLCASSLEGGRRGTDTQYFGPGTRLTVL.

A single count supports this clone. The chain joins TRBV6-2 or TRBV6-3 to TRBJ1-6; D is undetermined. CDR3 size: 14 residues. Germline-derived CDR1 and CDR2 are MNHEY and SVGEGT. V lost 0 bases, J lost 9 bases, and 9 bases lay in between. The CDR3 is CASSYSAEGSPLHF. In DNA form, the CDR3 reads TGTGCCAGCAGTTACTCGGCTGAGGGTTCACCCCTCCACTTT.

The V gene is TRBV21-1, the J gene TRBJ2-5; whether TRBD1, the table's D call, matches the DNA was not checked. TRBV21-1 is an annotated pseudogene. CDR3 length equals 16 residues. Here the CDR3 reads CASSKPGQRYPETQYF. The CDR3 nucleotides are TGTGCCAGCAGCAAACCGGGACAACGATATCCAGAGACCCAGTACTTC.

This clone was counted a single time. This chain links TRBV7-2 with TRBJ1-2; D gene uncertain. CDR3 length: 14 amino acids. The V and J ends lost 1 base and 8 bases respectively, with 14 bases between them. CDR1 is SGHTA, CDR2 FQGNSA, per germline. The CDR3 is CASSLGHLSPGYTF. CDR3 DNA sequence: TGTGCCAGCAGCTTAGGACACCTTTCACCGGGCTACACCTTC. The full variable domain, completed using reference TRBV7-2 and TRBJ1-2, is GAGVSQSPSNKVTEKGKDVELRCDPISGHTALYWYRQSLGQGLEFLIYFQGNSAPDKSGLPSDRFSAERTGGSVSTLTIQRTQQEDSAVYLCASSLGHLSPGYTFGSGTRLTVV.

This sequence joins TRBV15 and TRBJ2-1; 14 nucleotides match TRBD2. This CDR3 has 15 residues. Germline CDR1 LNHNV, CDR2 YYDKDF (reference sequence). The V segment lost 6 bases and the J segment 10 bases; nucleotides outside the gene matches: 8. The CDR3 DNA is TGTGCCACCAGTCATACCAGACTAGCGGGAGGGGAGCAGTTCTTC. Translating it yields CATSHTRLAGGEQFF.

CDR3 region: CAWSVLKTQYF. The CDR3 nucleotides read TGTGCCTGGAGTGTATTAAAGACCCAGTACTTC. The V call is TRBV30, the J call TRBJ2-5; D call uncertain. The V gene lost 0 bases and the J gene lost 6 bases, with 5 bases spanning the gap. The CDR3 loop spans 11 amino acids. The germline V gene encodes CDR1 GTSNPN and CDR2 SVGIG (reference sequence).

This chain joins TRBV5-1 and TRBJ2-3; 10 bases fit TRBD2. The CDR3 covers 18 residues. Unmatched junction bases numbered 11, after V lost 4 bases and J lost 0 bases. Germline V gene data show CDR1 as SGHRS and CDR2 as YFSETQ. CDR3 nucleotides: TGCGCCAGCAGCCGAATAGCGGGGGGCCTTCCTAGCACAGATACGCAGTATTTT. Translation gives CASSRIAGGLPSTDTQYF.

CDR3 bases: TGTGCCAGCAGCTTAGACACAGGGTACTCCGGGGAGCTGTTTTTT. Its protein is CASSLDTGYSGELFF. V gene TRBV7-2 combines with J gene TRBJ2-2; possibly TRBD1 for D (6 bases). V was clipped by 1 base and J by 6 bases, with 12 bases between them. The CDR3 has 15 residues. Germline CDR1 SGHTA, CDR2 FQGNSA.

V and J are TRBV2 and TRBJ1-4; 8 bases map to TRBD1. There are 14 residues in the CDR3. The V and J ends lost 6 bases and 2 bases, in that order; junction bases with no gene match: 2. Germline lookup yields CDR1 SNHLY and CDR2 FYNNEI. CDR3 sequence reads: CASRPGGTNEKLFF. For the CDR3, the DNA is TGTGCCAGCAGGCCAGGGGGCACTAATGAAAAACTGTTTTTT.

CDR3 sequence: CASSTRGGPYNEQFF. DNA for the CDR3: TGTGCCAGCAGCACGCGGGGGGGCCCCTACAATGAGCAGTTCTTC. J is TRBJ2-1 and V is TRBV7-2; 9 bases are a match to TRBD2. CDR1 and CDR2 (germline): SGHTA, FQGNSA. CDR3 size: 15 residues. V shed 5 bases and J 2 bases; nucleotides not matched to a gene: 4.

Only one count was recorded for this clone. This chain uses TRBV27 with TRBJ1-1, with D unresolved. The V end was cut by 3 bases, the J end by 0 bases, with 11 bases between. The CDR3 runs 15 residues. In germline, CDR1 is MNHEY, CDR2 SMNVEV (reference sequence). CDR3 loop: CASSFLDTMNTEAFF. In DNA, the CDR3 is TGTGCCAGCAGTTTTCTCGACACAATGAACACTGAAGCTTTCTTT.

The rearrangement uses TRBV25-1 and TRBJ1-1; 7 bases line up with TRBD1. Losses at the gene ends were 5 bases for V and 4 bases for J; bases not matched to a gene: 7. The CDR3 loop spans 14 amino acids. From germline, CDR1 is MGHDK and CDR2 SYGVNS. In nucleotides, the CDR3 is TGTGCCAGCAGTTTCAACAGGGGAGGCACTGAAGCTTTCTTT. The encoded protein is CASSFNRGGTEAFF.

This clone was seen once. The rearrangement joins TRBV28 to TRBJ2-2, with D maybe TRBD2 (7 bases). From germline, CDR1 is MDHEN and CDR2 SYDVKM. V was clipped by 8 bases and J by 5 bases, with 33 bases between them. The CDR3 has 20 amino acids. Here the CDR3 reads CASGDLGGYGDRGGTGELFF. DNA of the CDR3: TGTGCCAGCGGTGACCTTGGTGGGTATGGGGATAGGGGGGGGACCGGGGAGCTGTTTTTT.

The J gene is TRBJ2-1, the V gene TRBV3-1 (or the pseudogene TRBV3-2); 15 nucleotides line up with TRBD2. The CDR3 has 16 residues. Germline lookup yields CDR1 LGHDT and CDR2 YNNKEL (reference sequence). J lost 10 bases, V lost 1 base, and 5 bases had no gene match. DNA of the CDR3: TGTGCCAGCAGCCAAGCCGGGACTAGCGGGGGGTTGGAGCAGTTCTTC. It codes for CASSQAGTSGGLEQFF.